The 20 T cell receptor beta chains below come from one sample, sequenced in a study of T cells after yellow fever vaccination. MiXCR was run by TCRdb on the 5' RACE reads, yielding one entry per CDR3 protein. The sample records 500,000 to 700,000 distinct CDR3 sequences, 15% to 20% being singletons. The sequences come from PBMCs, collected 15 days after the yellow fever booster vaccination. The receptors shown here come from a man aged 25 to 40 who received the YFV17D yellow fever vaccine.

In regard to this clonotype: One end of the junction does not line up with germline, which may come from a read error. The rearrangement joins TRBV7-1 to TRBJ2-3; TRBD2 aligns across 14 bases. TRBV7-1 is annotated as an ORF whose role is uncertain. The CDR3 has 12 residues. The CDR3 DNA reads as TGTGCCAGCAGCTCGACTAGCGGGAGGGCCGGGTTT. Its protein is CASSSTSGRAGF.

In its sample, this clonotype was seen a few times. The V and J genes are TRBV2 and TRBJ2-1; D remains ambiguous. The CDR3 sequence is 13 residues long. The V gene lost 11 bases and the J gene lost 0 bases, with 11 bases spanning the gap. CDR1 is SNHLY and CDR2 is FYNNEI in the germline V gene. CDR3 sequence reads: CAPRSSSYNEQFF. CDR3 sequence (DNA): TGTGCCCCCCGGTCTAGCTCCTACAATGAGCAGTTCTTC.

This chain joins TRBV5-1 and TRBJ2-1; 8 bases match TRBD1. Unmatched junction bases numbered 2, after V lost 0 bases and J lost 3 bases. CDR1 is SGHRS and CDR2 is YFSETQ in the germline V gene. CDR3 length: 15 residues. The DNA for the CDR3 is TGCGCCAGCAGCTTGGTGGGACAGGTCTACAATGAGCAGTTCTTC. Its protein product is CASSLVGQVYNEQFF.

This clonotype was seen only a few times. The chain uses TRBV29-1 and TRBJ2-7; perhaps TRBD2 as D (5 bases). The germline V gene encodes CDR1 SQVTM and CDR2 ANQGSEA. CDR3 length: 13 amino acids. V lost 7 bases, J lost 4 bases, and 17 bases lay in between. The CDR3, as DNA: TGCAGCGCCGAGTTCCCGGGAAAATACGAGCAGTACTTC. This translates into CSAEFPGKYEQYF.

This chain connects TRBV2 to TRBJ2-1; 13 bases match TRBD2. Germline V gives CDR1 SNHLY, CDR2 FYNNEI. The J segment lost 7 bases and the V segment lost 6 bases, leaving 9 bases of the junction unmatched. CDR3 length equals 16 residues. CDR3 in amino acids: CASRRTSGSNQNEQFF. The CDR3 DNA reads as TGTGCCAGCAGAAGGACTAGCGGGAGTAATCAGAATGAGCAGTTCTTC.

The chain couples TRBV6-6 to TRBJ2-4; possible D gene TRBD2, 6 bases. CDR1 is MNHNY and CDR2 is SVGAGI in the germline V gene (reference sequence). Trimming pared 8 bases from V and 6 bases from J, leaving 8 bases between. This CDR3 comprises 11 residues. The CDR3 loop is CASGLSNIQYF. CDR3 in DNA: TGTGCCAGCGGACTATCAAACATTCAGTACTTC.

The chain has TRBV28 and TRBJ1-1; TRBD1 matches at 9 bases. Germline CDR1 is MDHEN and CDR2 is SYDVKM. V lost 6 bases and J lost 0; bases outside the gene matches: 17. The CDR3 totals 19 residues. CDR3 region: CASSRTGAAGPVLNTEAFF. For the CDR3, the DNA is TGTGCCAGCAGCAGGACAGGGGCCGCCGGACCCGTTTTGAACACTGAAGCTTTCTTT.

This clonotype has more than one count but fewer than ten. The gene calls are TRBV24-1 and TRBJ2-7; D is unclear. Trimming removed 0 bases at V and 4 bases at J, with 12 bases between. The CDR3 covers 15 residues. Germline V gene lookup returns CDR1 KGHDR and CDR2 SFDVKD. This CDR3 reads CATSDLAEPLYEQYF. CDR3 nucleotide sequence: TGTGCCACCAGTGATTTGGCCGAACCACTTTACGAGCAGTACTTC.

This clonotype was observed a handful of times. The chain carries TRBV4-2 and TRBJ2-7; the D is unclear. V lost 0 bases, J lost 1 base, and 7 bases lay in between. There are 14 residues in the CDR3. Germline V gives CDR1 LGHNA, CDR2 YNFKEQ. This CDR3 reads CASSQDWSSYEQYF. CDR3 nucleotides: TGTGCCAGCAGCCAAGATTGGTCATCCTACGAGCAGTACTTC.

The V and J genes are TRBV5-1 and TRBJ2-2; possible D gene TRBD1, 6 bases. This CDR3 contains 14 residues. Between the trimmed V and J ends, which lost 9 bases and 4 bases, there was a span of 16 bases. Germline V lookup: CDR1 SGHRS, CDR2 YFSETQ. The CDR3 region is CATRGLRITGELFF. CDR3 nucleotide sequence: TGCGCCACCAGGGGTCTGCGGATCACCGGGGAGCTGTTTTTT. The whole variable domain, filled in from reference TRBV5-1 and TRBJ2-2, reads KAGVTQTPRYLIKTRGQQVTLSCSPISGHRSVSWYQQTPGQGLQFLFEYFSETQRNKGNFPGRFSGRQFSNSRSEMNVSTLELGDSALYLCATRGLRITGELFFGEGSRLTVL.

The rearrangement links TRBV24-1 to TRBJ2-5; no reliable D call. This CDR3 spans 13 amino acids. From germline, CDR1 is KGHDR and CDR2 SFDVKD. V lost 0 bases and J lost 1, with 2 bases in between. CDR3 nucleotide sequence: TGTGCCACCAGTGATTTGACCCAAGAGACCCAGTACTTC. It encodes CATSDLTQETQYF.

In this sample, this clonotype turned up once. The chain carries TRBV18 and TRBJ1-3, with D possibly matching TRBD1 (6 bases). The CDR3 consists of 16 residues. Looked up from germline, CDR1 is KGHSH and CDR2 is LQKENI. The ends were cut back, 3 bases at V and 3 bases at J, with 15 bases in the middle. The CDR3 loop is CASSPGTTGGGNTIYF. CDR3 sequence (DNA): TGTGCCAGCTCACCGGGGACGACAGGAGGTGGAAACACCATATATTTT.

Only a few counts were recorded for this clonotype. This chain connects TRBV10-3 to TRBJ2-3; tentatively, D is TRBD2 (7 bases). The CDR3 has 14 residues. V lost 10 bases, J lost 8 bases, and 22 bases lay in between. The germline gives CDR1 ENHRY, CDR2 SYGVKD. For the CDR3, the DNA is TGTGCCACTGAACAGGGAGGGGTTTCAGCTACGCAGTATTTT. Its protein is CATEQGGVSATQYF.

This clonotype turned up a few times. The rearrangement uses TRBV20-1 and TRBJ1-5; TRBD1 aligns across 10 bases. The CDR3 extends over 14 amino acids. J lost 4 bases, V lost 5 bases, and 5 bases had no gene match. Per germline, CDR1 DFQATT and CDR2 SNEGSKA (reference sequence). The CDR3 DNA reads as TGCAGTGCTGGGGACAGGGGTGGGAATCAGCCCCAGCATTTT. It encodes CSAGDRGGNQPQHF.

This clonotype was seen a few times. This chain connects TRBV5-1 to TRBJ2-7; 12 nucleotides agree with TRBD2. The CDR3 runs 19 residues. Looked up from germline, CDR1 is SGHRS and CDR2 is YFSETQ. After removal of 4 bases from V and 5 bases from J, the junction contained 19 bases not matched to a gene. The CDR3 region is CASSPLAGGLAGGFDEQYF. CDR3 DNA: TGCGCCAGCAGCCCCCTGGCGGGGGGGCTAGCGGGAGGGTTCGACGAGCAGTACTTC.

This clonotype was observed at least ten times. The chain recombines TRBV9 with TRBJ2-4; D not resolved. CDR1 SGDLS and CDR2 YYNGEE come from the germline V gene. The CDR3 sequence is 12 residues long. Trimming left V 0 bases short and J 6 bases short, with 4 bases between. The CDR3 protein is CASSVVGNIQYF. The CDR3 DNA sequence: TGTGCCAGCAGCGTAGTCGGAAACATTCAGTACTTC.

The chain has TRBV4-3 and TRBJ2-5; D assignment may be TRBD1 or TRBD2 (5 bases each). CDR3 length: 13 residues. CDR1 is LGHNA, CDR2 YSLEER, per germline. V gave up 1 base and J gave up 9 bases, with 12 bases separating them. The CDR3: CASSQGGEGSQYF. In DNA form, the CDR3 reads TGCGCCAGCAGCCAAGGAGGAGAGGGGTCCCAGTACTTC.

The rearrangement uses TRBV28 and TRBJ1-5; a possible D gene is TRBD1 (6 bases). Looked up from germline, CDR1 is MDHEN and CDR2 is SYDVKM. This CDR3 comprises 15 residues. V dropped 6 bases and J dropped 1 base, with 13 bases sitting between them. CDR3 residues: CASRVMGQSNQPQHF. The CDR3 region has the DNA TGTGCCAGCAGGGTAATGGGACAAAGCAATCAGCCCCAGCATTTT.

This chain joins TRBV4-3 and TRBJ2-1; TRBD2 matches at 9 bases. V lost 2 bases, J lost 9 bases, and 8 bases stayed unmatched. The CDR3 sequence is 15 residues long. Germline CDR1 LGHNA, CDR2 YSLEER. The CDR3 sequence is CASSQSLAGSGEQFF. The CDR3 DNA reads TGCGCCAGCAGCCAAAGTCTAGCGGGGTCGGGTGAGCAGTTCTTC.

CDR3 loop: CSAKIGTSYGYTF. The CDR3 nucleotides are TGCAGTGCAAAAATCGGGACAAGCTATGGCTACACCTTC. The chain links TRBV20-1 to TRBJ1-2; the D gene is possibly TRBD1 (6 bases). There are 13 residues in the CDR3. Germline V lookup: CDR1 DFQATT, CDR2 SNEGSKA (reference sequence). V was cut by 6 bases and J by 4 bases, with 15 bases left in between.